The subject of this entry is one T cell receptor (beta chain). Its antigen is not yet known. Per-base qualities were not stored, and no clone one base away is much larger. Library prep was done by the immunoSEQ multiplex PCR assay. For the multiplex PCR, a mixture combining 60 forward primers for TCR Vbeta segments and 13 reverse primers for TCR Jbeta segments was used. The CDR3 region of rearranged TCR beta genes was amplified from genomic DNA by a multiplex PCR assay. The Illumina HiSeq System was used to sequence the amplified TCR beta libraries as 87-base-pair reads. The paper's processing steps were these. A later analysis counted tens of millions of unique TCR beta chains across the 550 to 700 repertoires, and roughly 9.9 million of these chains were shared by at least two donors. A nearest-neighbor algorithm error-corrected the raw reads and collapsed the reads into unique sequences, merging closely related sequences to remove PCR and sequencing errors. To assign V, D and J gene segments, CDR3 sequences were aligned to IMGT reference sequences. For a sequence to be retained, at least a six-nucleotide match to both a V gene segment and a J gene segment was required. A rearrangement counted as productive if the CDR3 had no stop codons and remained in frame with V and J, and every other rearrangement counted as non-productive. Following IMGT convention, CDR3 was defined as the stretch from the second conserved V-encoded cysteine to the conserved J-encoded phenylalanine. Sequences without an unambiguous match to a single V gene segment were excluded from the earlier analysis of a few hundred of the donors. An earlier analysis of a few hundred of the donors called V segments functional above 56.7% productive rearrangements and segregating when the between-donor standard deviation exceeded 5%. A statistical classification framework was built for diagnosing cytomegalovirus status from the catalog of TCR beta chain sequences. A later analysis assigned V and J genes by comparing TCR nucleotide sequences with IMGT/GENE-DB human TR gene sequences. Using the TCRdist pipeline, a later analysis assigned CDR3 sequences along with most-parsimonious VDJ recombination scenarios. A later analysis defined each TCR beta chain by its CDR3 amino acid sequence plus V-gene family, and excluded reads lacking a unique V-gene family. A later analysis removed 450 to 600 highly shared, low-generation-probability nucleotide sequences to deal with suspected cross-contamination and a sequencing artifact. A later analysis calculated a clonal expansion index for each public chain from normalized within-repertoire ranks of inferred template counts. In a later analysis, generation probabilities were computed with a VDJ recombination model fitted to out-of-frame rearrangements, and the resulting probabilities were checked against IGoR. Hypergeometric tests were used in a later analysis to score TCR-TCR, TCR-HLA and TCR-CMV co-occurrence, with a repertoire-size bias correction applied to the TCR pairs. To estimate false discovery rates, a later analysis permuted the HLA or CMV assignments 20 times. In a later analysis, co-occurring TCRs were grouped with DBSCAN, and TCRdist sequence similarity was added when clustering was performed within HLA-allele-positive subsets. Co-occurrence clustering excluded repertoires with fewer than 30,000 or more than 120,000 public chains, plus five with anomalous nucleotide sharing. Entries here come from immuneACCESS through TCRdb and include only in-frame sequences with V and J called. Some clones fail to appear in such tables; in the studies checked, an unresolved V gene covers under half of the shortfall, and the cause of the remainder is unknown. Clonal size and the V and J genes are those of that table, whereas D and trimming came from the DNA. This sample comprises 90,000 to 130,000 clones, roughly 86% of them detected only once. The ten largest account for about 1.8% of the sample.

This sample is drawn from a study of cytomegalovirus exposure and HLA in healthy donors (dated by TCRdb to the late 2010s). In the study overall: An earlier analysis of 550 to 700 of the donors reported 250 to 350 Gb of sequence data and 100 million to 130 million unique TCR beta sequences from 150 million to 200 million T cells. Roughly 300 gigabases of sequencing data and 80 million or so unique TCR sequences were included in an early release covering around 650 HLA-typed donors. Of the roughly 390 genotyped donors, approximately 83% fell in the genetic ancestry cluster associated with self-reported Caucasian donors. The study was designed to test whether signatures of past pathogen exposure could be identified by cataloging public T cell receptors. The T cell repertoires of several hundred subjects were profiled by immunosequencing and related to cytomegalovirus serostatus. Besides the first cohort of roughly 700 subjects, a separate validation cohort made up of roughly 130 different subjects was used. To predict cytomegalovirus infection status, the study brought together high-throughput TCR immunosequencing, statistical association of individual TCRs with disease status, and machine learning. To study patterns of TCR occurrence, a later analysis re-analyzed previously published TCR beta repertoires from hundreds of donors and added high-resolution HLA genotyping. In the later analysis, no new phenotypic data were used to find candidate immune exposures; instead, reliance was placed on TCR beta sequences and their occurrence across donors. In an earlier analysis of 587 of the donors, high-throughput TCR beta sequencing was used to judge whether each TCR beta V gene segment behaved as functional or pseudogenic. Donor age, sex, ethnicity and CMV serostatus were compiled together with the repertoire data. In a later genetic analysis, genome-wide SNP genotypes for 398 of the 666 donors were used, and that subset was treated as a discovery cohort. Every repertoire in the discovery cohort had been generated on one and the same sequencing platform. Both class I and class II loci were covered by HLA typing, at four-digit resolution. The number of typed donors differed by locus: about 629-630 for A, B, C, DRB1 and DQB1; roughly 510 for DQA1; around 610 for DPA1; and roughly 450 for DPB1. Roughly 5 DR-DQ haplotypes were treated as single units for association and clustering because of strong linkage in the cohort. Across roughly 420 genotyped donors of the cohort, an average of about 250,000 unique TCR beta nucleotide sequences per donor were sequenced, and roughly a sixth of those sequences were non-productive.

Trimming costs V 3 bases and J 9 bases, and their ends lie 15 bases apart. Based on the germline V gene (reference sequence), the CDR1 and CDR2 sequences are SGHAT and FQDESV. From the cysteine through the phenylalanine, the CDR3 covers 14 amino acids. Here the CDR3 DNA is all that survives: 42 bases in frame from base 1. General study outcomes and caveats: The sequencing pipeline was judged likely to have produced a cluster of highly shared sequence variants as a technical artifact. A later analysis found that HLA-associated TCR beta chains were more clonally expanded and had lower generation probabilities than equally common non-associated chains. In an earlier analysis of approximately 590 of the donors, most TCR beta V segments were observed in productive rearrangements about 87% or about 30% of the time, broadly matching IMGT annotations. A later analysis found that TCR association rates varied across HLA loci, with DRB1 alleles showing the most associated TCRs and HLA-C alleles the fewest. According to a later genetic analysis, donors in an Asian-associated ancestry cluster had fewer N-insertions in productive TCRs than the approximately 630-donor mean. Most TCR sequences were seen in very few donors, while some public TCRs were found in many individuals. A later analysis found that most CMV-associated TCR beta chains appeared HLA-restricted, with HLA associations seemingly driven largely by CMV exposure. An association between a missense DCLRE1C variant and V-gene and J-gene trimming of TCR beta chains was found in a later genetic analysis and replicated in an independent cohort. Some 16 rarely observed V segments, including chromosome 9 orphons, were excluded from the earlier analysis of several hundred of the donors because counts were too low. The authors suggested that the approach could potentially be generalized to other disease states and immunological phenotypes. Linkage disequilibrium might explain the correlated functional status among segregating V segments, but an unknown experimental factor could not be ruled out. According to a later analysis, parvovirus B19, influenza, CMV and Epstein-Barr virus appeared linked to several top co-occurrence clusters. The classifier was reported to diagnose cytomegalovirus status with high specificity and sensitivity in both the original and validation cohorts. Assigning TCR associations to individual alleles was difficult when HLA alleles, especially DR and DQ, strongly co-occurred. For the cohort, immune exposure information was limited to CMV serostatus. The cohort was sequenced for TCR beta chains only, and without alpha or paired-chain data the features that could be detected were limited. The study listed 150 to 200 TCR beta chains as associated with cytomegalovirus. The presence/absence analyses assumed that sequencing depth was roughly uniform across donors, and that assumption may not be true. Some IMGT-functional V segments, including TRBV6-2 and TRBV6-3, could not be told apart with the 87-base-pair reads, so those segments were excluded. Three of the identified cytomegalovirus-associated TCR beta chains were confirmed in vitro to be specific for cytomegalovirus antigens. A further reported finding was that TCR beta sequences accurately predicted the HLA-A and HLA-B alleles for most subjects in the first cohort. Because HLA typing was unavailable for some donors at each locus, only the typed subset was used in association tests. Specific HLA alleles were associated with roughly 17,000 TCR beta sequences at a false discovery rate of 0.05 in a later analysis.

The cohort was made up of hundreds of healthy bone marrow donors. At the time of sampling, all cohort members were nominally healthy, though unrecorded immune exposures were likely present. The donor tested CMV seronegative, placing the donor among the 300 to 450 seronegative members of the cohort. Every donor gave a peripheral blood sample, and the peripheral blood mononuclear cells from that sample were used for TCR beta sequencing. Genomic DNA extraction from the blood cell samples was performed with the Qiagen DNeasy Blood Extraction Kit. The sequenced sample consisted of PBMCs. The receptor's source is a middle-aged man in good health and CMV-seronegative. This chain joins TRBV11-1 to TRBJ2-1; the D gene is perhaps TRBD2, from 6 matching bases. The DNA sequence is given as TGTGCCAGCAGCTTGGGGGAGGATCGAGGTGAGCAGTTCTTC. Protein translation: CASSLGEDRGEQFF.